The entry below describes one T cell receptor (beta chain). What it recognizes is unknown. This specimen belongs to a study of cytomegalovirus exposure and HLA in healthy donors. Study outcomes and limitations: A list of 150 or so TCR beta chains associated with cytomegalovirus was given. In vitro checks showed that a few CMV-associated chains really do target CMV antigens.

TCRdb's table, derived via immunoSEQ multiplex PCR, lists solely in-frame clones and lacks some. Altogether around 200,000 clones are present, about three quarters being singletons, with the ten largest covering roughly 1.2%. V lost 1 base to trimming and J lost 4 bases, with 11 bases between them. The CDR3 extends over 14 amino acids. The germline V gene encodes CDR1 SGHDN and CDR2 FVKESK. The receptor was isolated from a woman aged 25 to 39 in good health and CMV-seronegative. The gene calls are TRBV14 and TRBJ2-7, with a possible D match to TRBD2 (6 bases). The sequenced sample consisted of PBMCs. The CDR3 sequence: CASSQGRGGYEQYF. DNA for the CDR3: TGTGCCAGCAGCCAAGGGCGGGGAGGATACGAGCAGTACTTC. Using reference TRBV14 and TRBJ2-7 for the parts outside the CDR3, the full variable domain is EAGVTQFPSHSVIEKGQTVTLRCDPISGHDNLYWYRRVMGKEIKFLLHFVKESKQDESGMPNNRFLAERTGGTYSTLKVQPAELEDSGVYFCASSQGRGGYEQYFGPGTRLTVT.